A selection of T cell receptor beta chains follows, all from one sample in a study of cytomegalovirus exposure and HLA in healthy donors. Sequencing was performed with immunoSEQ multiplex PCR; in TCRdb, only in-frame clones are kept and a portion is missing. The table lists some 200,000 clones. The specimen sequenced was PBMCs. The receptors originated from a boy aged 5-17 years in good health and CMV-seronegative. Each CDR3 is given with its conserved first and last residue. The D gene is left open where the match is weak.

J | D | V | CDR3 | DNA
TRBJ1-1 | NA | TRBV11-3 | CASSLSAQAQAFF | TGTGCCAGCAGCTTATCAGCCCAGGCCCAAGCTTTCTTT
TRBJ2-7 | NA | TRBV5-1 | CASSQPTGIGEQYF | TGCGCCAGCAGCCAACCTACAGGAATTGGCGAGCAGTACTTC
TRBJ1-5 | NA | TRBV19 | CASSGDKINQPQHF | TGTGCCAGTAGTGGGGACAAAATCAATCAGCCCCAGCATTTT
TRBJ1-2 | NA | TRBV19 | CASSIPTGTGYGYTF | TGTGCCAGTAGTATCCCGACAGGAACGGGCTATGGCTACACCTTC
TRBJ1-5 | NA | TRBV19 | CASSSSTGGGQPQHF | TGTGCCAGTAGTAGCTCGACAGGAGGTGGTCAGCCCCAGCATTTT
TRBJ2-1 | TRBD2 | TRBV7-2 | CASNRGGSYNEQFF | TGTGCCAGCAATCGGGGGGGATCCTACAATGAGCAGTTCTTC
TRBJ2-7 | TRBD2 | TRBV7-8 | CASSSASGGPGSLAYEQYF | TGTGCCAGCAGCTCCGCTAGCGGGGGCCCTGGTTCGCTCGCCTACGAGCAGTACTTC
TRBJ1-4 | NA | TRBV6-5 | CASQTGPTRNEKLFF | TGTGCCAGCCAGACAGGCCCGACACGTAATGAAAAACTGTTTTTT
TRBJ1-1 | TRBD1 | TRBV14 | CASSQGQGNTEAFF | TGTGCCAGCAGCCAAGGACAGGGGAACACTGAAGCTTTCTTT
TRBJ2-2 | TRBD1 | TRBV2 | CASKGATLSIGELFF | TGTGCCAGCAAGGGGGCAACTCTTTCTATCGGGGAGCTGTTTTTT
TRBJ2-7 | TRBD1 | TRBV2 | CASSSTGVSYEQYF | TGTGCCAGCAGTTCGACAGGGGTCTCCTACGAGCAGTACTTC
TRBJ2-5 | NA | TRBV5-1 | CASGTGDSPGETQYF | TGCGCCAGCGGCACGGGGGACAGCCCAGGGGAGACCCAGTACTTC
TRBJ2-1 | TRBD2 | TRBV18 | CASSPGTTRGEQFF | TGTGCCAGCTCACCGGGGACTACGAGGGGAGAGCAGTTCTTC
TRBJ1-1 | TRBD1 | TRBV9 | CASTPGQVNTEAFF | TGTGCCAGCACCCCGGGACAGGTGAACACTGAAGCTTTCTTT
TRBJ2-7 | NA | TRBV5-1 | CASSLVPGISYEQYF | TGCGCCAGCAGCTTGGTGCCAGGGATCTCCTACGAGCAGTACTTC
TRBJ1-1 | TRBD1 | TRBV27 | CASSLTGGGMNTEAFF | TGTGCCAGCAGTCTGACAGGGGGCGGGATGAACACTGAAGCTTTCTTT
TRBJ2-1 | TRBD2 | TRBV4-1 | CASSHPITSGGTEQFF | TGCGCCAGCAGCCATCCCATAACTAGCGGGGGGACTGAGCAGTTCTTC
TRBJ2-1 | TRBD1 | TRBV29-1 | CSAKDRGSEQFF | TGCAGCGCCAAGGACAGGGGATCCGAGCAGTTCTTC
TRBJ2-5 | NA | TRBV4-3 | CASSPLPLRAAKETQYF | TGCGCCAGCAGCCCCCTCCCTTTGCGGGCGGCAAAAGAGACCCAGTACTTC
TRBJ2-3 | TRBD2 | TRBV10-3 | CAISESTSGLSDTQYF | TGTGCCATCAGTGAGTCGACTAGCGGGCTATCAGATACGCAGTATTTT
TRBJ1-1 | NA | TRBV10-1 | CASSESVNTEAFF | TGCGCCAGCAGTGAATCAGTTAACACTGAAGCTTTCTTT
TRBJ2-3 | TRBD2 | TRBV9 | CASSVEAGRLAGRSDTQYF | TGTGCCAGCAGCGTAGAGGCGGGGCGACTAGCGGGGCGGTCAGATACGCAGTATTTT
TRBJ2-6 | NA | TRBV30 | CAWSEFQGSGGGANVLTF | TGTGCCTGGAGTGAATTTCAGGGGTCTGGTGGGGGGGCCAACGTCCTGACTTTC
TRBJ1-1 | NA | TRBV7-2 | CASSGDGDKRYTEAFF | TGTGCCAGCAGCGGAGACGGGGATAAGAGGTACACTGAAGCTTTCTTT
TRBJ2-7 | NA | TRBV7-9 | CASSQNRDLVYEQYF | TGTGCCAGCAGCCAGAACAGGGATCTAGTCTACGAGCAGTACTTC
TRBJ2-5 | NA | TRBV27 | CASSQRRQDGQYF | TGTGCCAGCAGCCAGCGACGACAGGACGGGCAGTACTTC